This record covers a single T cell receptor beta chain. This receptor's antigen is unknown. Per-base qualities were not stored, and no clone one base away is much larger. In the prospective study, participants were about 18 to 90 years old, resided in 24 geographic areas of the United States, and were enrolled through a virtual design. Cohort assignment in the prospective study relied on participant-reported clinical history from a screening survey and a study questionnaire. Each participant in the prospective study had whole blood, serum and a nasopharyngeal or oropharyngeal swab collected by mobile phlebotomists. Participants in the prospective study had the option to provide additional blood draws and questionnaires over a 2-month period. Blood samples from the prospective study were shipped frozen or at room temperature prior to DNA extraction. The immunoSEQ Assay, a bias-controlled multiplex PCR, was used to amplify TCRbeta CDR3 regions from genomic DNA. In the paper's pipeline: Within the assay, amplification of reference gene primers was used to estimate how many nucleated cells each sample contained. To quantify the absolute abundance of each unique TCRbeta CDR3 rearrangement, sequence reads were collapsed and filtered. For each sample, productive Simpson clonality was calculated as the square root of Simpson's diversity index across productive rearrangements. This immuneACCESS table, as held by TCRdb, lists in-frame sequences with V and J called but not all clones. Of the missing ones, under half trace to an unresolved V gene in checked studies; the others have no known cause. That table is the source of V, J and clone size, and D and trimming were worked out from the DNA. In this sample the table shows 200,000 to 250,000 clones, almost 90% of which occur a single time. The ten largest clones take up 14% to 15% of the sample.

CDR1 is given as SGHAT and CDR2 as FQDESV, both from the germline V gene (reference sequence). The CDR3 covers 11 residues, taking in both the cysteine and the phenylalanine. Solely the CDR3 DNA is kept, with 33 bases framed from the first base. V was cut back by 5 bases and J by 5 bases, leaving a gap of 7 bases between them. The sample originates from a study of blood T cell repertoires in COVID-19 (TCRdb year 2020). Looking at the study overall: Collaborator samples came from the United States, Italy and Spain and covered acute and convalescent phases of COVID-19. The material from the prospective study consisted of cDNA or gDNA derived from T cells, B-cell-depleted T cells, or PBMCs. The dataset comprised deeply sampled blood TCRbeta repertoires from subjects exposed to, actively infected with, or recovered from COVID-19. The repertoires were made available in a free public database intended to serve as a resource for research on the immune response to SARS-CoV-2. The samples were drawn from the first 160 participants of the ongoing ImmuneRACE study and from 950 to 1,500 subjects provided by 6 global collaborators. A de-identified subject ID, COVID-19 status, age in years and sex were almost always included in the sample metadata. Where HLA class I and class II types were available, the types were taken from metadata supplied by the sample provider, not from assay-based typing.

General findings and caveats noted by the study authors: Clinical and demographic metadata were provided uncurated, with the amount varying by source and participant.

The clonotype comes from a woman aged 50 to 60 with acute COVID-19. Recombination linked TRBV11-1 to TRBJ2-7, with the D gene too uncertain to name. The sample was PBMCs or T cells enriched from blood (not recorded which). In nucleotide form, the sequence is TGTGCCAGCAGCCGGTTAGACGAGCAGTACTTC. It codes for CASSRLDEQYF.